A single sample is the source of the 3 T cell receptor beta chains below, sequenced in a study of blood T cell repertoires in COVID-19. Profiled with immunoSEQ multiplex PCR; TCRdb holds only in-frame clones, not every one. The sample includes under 250,000 clones, approximately 90% seen only once; the top ten take approximately 1.2%. Sequencing was done on a sample of peripheral blood. These TCRs come from a young man with acute or convalescent COVID-19.

This rearrangement joins TRBV30 to TRBJ2-3; 10 nucleotides agree with TRBD1. CDR3 length: 16 residues. Germline CDR1 reads GTSNPN; CDR2 reads SVGIG (reference sequence). V lost 3 bases and J lost 2; bases outside the gene matches: 8. CDR3 nucleotides: TGTGCCTGGAGCCAACCCGGGACAGGGGACACAGATACGCAGTATTTT. It is translated as CAWSQPGTGDTDTQYF.

The chain combines TRBV30 with TRBJ2-7, with D possibly TRBD2 on 7 matching bases. CDR1 GTSNPN and CDR2 SVGIG come from the germline V gene (reference sequence). The V and J ends lost 2 bases and 7 bases respectively, with 21 bases between them. This CDR3 region has 15 residues. The CDR3 here is CAWSLGSGGVREQYF. CDR3 nucleotides: TGTGCCTGGAGTTTGGGGTCGGGGGGCGTACGTGAGCAGTACTTC.

The rearrangement joins TRBV14 to TRBJ1-6, with D possibly being TRBD1 (6 bases). With 4 bases removed from V and 9 bases from J, the gap between germline ends came to 13 bases. The CDR3 consists of 14 residues. The germline V gene has CDR1 SGHDN and CDR2 FVKESK. The CDR3, as DNA: TGTGCCAGCAGCCCCCGAGGGGGAAGTTCACCCCTCCACTTT. As protein: CASSPRGGSSPLHF.